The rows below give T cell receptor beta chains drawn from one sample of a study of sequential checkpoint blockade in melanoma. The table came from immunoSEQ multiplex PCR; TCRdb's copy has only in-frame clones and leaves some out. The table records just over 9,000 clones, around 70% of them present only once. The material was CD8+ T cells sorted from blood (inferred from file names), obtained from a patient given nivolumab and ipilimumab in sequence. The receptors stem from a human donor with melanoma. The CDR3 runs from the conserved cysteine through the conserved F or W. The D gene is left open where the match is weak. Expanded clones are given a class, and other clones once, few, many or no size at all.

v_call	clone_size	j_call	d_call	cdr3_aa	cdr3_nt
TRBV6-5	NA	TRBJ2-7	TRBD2	CASSPGTSFREQYF	TGTGCCAGCAGCCCCGGGACTAGCTTCCGCGAGCAGTACTTC
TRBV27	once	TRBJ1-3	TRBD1	CASSPGQGSGNTIYF	TGTGCCAGCAGCCCGGGACAGGGGTCTGGAAACACCATATATTTT
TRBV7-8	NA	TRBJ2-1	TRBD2	CASSPTTSGYNEQFF	TGTGCCAGCAGCCCCACCACTAGCGGGTACAATGAGCAGTTCTTC
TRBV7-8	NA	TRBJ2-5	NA	CASSLGEDQETQYF	TGTGCCAGCAGCTTGGGGGAGGACCAAGAGACCCAGTACTTC
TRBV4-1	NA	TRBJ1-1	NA	CASSQGPQGSTEAFF	TGCGCCAGCAGCCAAGGACCTCAGGGAAGCACTGAAGCTTTCTTT
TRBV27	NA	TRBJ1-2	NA	CASSLGGSYGYTF	TGTGCCAGCAGTTTAGGCGGTTCCTATGGCTACACCTTC
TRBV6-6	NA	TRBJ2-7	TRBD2	CASTSGRNEQYF	TGTGCCAGCACTAGCGGGAGGAACGAGCAGTACTTC
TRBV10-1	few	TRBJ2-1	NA	CASSATSLDEQFF	TGCGCCAGCAGTGCGACTTCCCTAGATGAGCAGTTCTTC
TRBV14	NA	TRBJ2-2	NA	CASSQRQSGELFF	TGTGCCAGCAGCCAGCGACAGTCCGGGGAGCTGTTTTTT
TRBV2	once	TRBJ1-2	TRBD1	CASSVNLQGASGYTF	TGTGCCAGCAGTGTAAACCTACAGGGGGCGTCTGGCTACACCTTC
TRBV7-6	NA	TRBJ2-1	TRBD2	CASSIDPGTSESYNEQFF	TGTGCCAGCAGCATCGACCCCGGGACTAGCGAATCCTACAATGAGCAGTTCTTC
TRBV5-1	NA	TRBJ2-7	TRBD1	CASSLARDSLYF	TGCGCCAGCAGCCTTGCAAGGGACAGCCTGTACTTC
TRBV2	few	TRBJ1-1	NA	CASRQGPSTRNTEAFF	TGTGCCAGCAGACAGGGCCCATCAACCCGGAACACTGAAGCTTTCTTT
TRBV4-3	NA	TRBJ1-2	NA	CASSPVGSENYGYTF	TGCGCCAGCAGCCCAGTCGGGTCAGAGAACTATGGCTACACCTTC
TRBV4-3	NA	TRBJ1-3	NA	CASSQAQHWLDTIYF	TGCGCCAGCAGCCAAGCACAACATTGGCTGGACACCATATATTTT
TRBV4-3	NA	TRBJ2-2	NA	CASSQDRESVTNTGELFF	TGCGCCAGCAGCCAAGATAGAGAGAGCGTAACGAACACCGGGGAGCTGTTTTTT
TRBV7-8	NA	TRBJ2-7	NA	CASSLSGGNYEQYF	TGTGCCAGCAGCCTCTCGGGGGGCAACTACGAGCAGTACTTC
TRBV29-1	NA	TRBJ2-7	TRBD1	CSVESERGLYEQYF	TGCAGCGTTGAATCGGAAAGGGGGCTCTACGAGCAGTACTTC
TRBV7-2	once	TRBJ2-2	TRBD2	CASSFALPGLAGPGELFF	TGTGCCAGCAGCTTCGCCCTACCGGGACTAGCGGGGCCGGGGGAGCTGTTTTTT
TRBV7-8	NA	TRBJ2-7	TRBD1	CASSPGTGTYEQYF	TGTGCCAGCAGCCCCGGGACAGGCACCTACGAGCAGTACTTC
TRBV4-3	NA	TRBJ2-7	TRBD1	CASSHDRTGAYEQYF	TGCGCCAGCAGCCATGATAGGACAGGGGCCTACGAGCAGTACTTC
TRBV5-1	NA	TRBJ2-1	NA	CASRDTSPDEQFF	TGCGCCAGCAGGGACACCTCACCGGATGAGCAGTTCTTC
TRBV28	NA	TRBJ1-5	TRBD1	CASSSRQGDRPQHF	TGTGCCAGCAGCAGCCGACAGGGGGATCGGCCCCAGCATTTT
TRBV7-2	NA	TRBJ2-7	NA	CASSSVPDSKEQYF	TGTGCCAGCAGCTCCGTACCTGACTCTAAGGAGCAGTACTTC
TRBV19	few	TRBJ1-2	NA	CASSYGVSGYTF	TGTGCCAGTAGTTACGGGGTCAGTGGCTACACCTTC
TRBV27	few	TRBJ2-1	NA	CASSFLPLAQQFF	TGTGCCAGCAGTTTCCTACCCCTAGCTCAGCAGTTCTTC
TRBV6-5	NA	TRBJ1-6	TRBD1	CASTIEGAGNSPLHF	TGTGCCAGCACCATAGAGGGGGCAGGGAATTCACCCCTCCACTTT
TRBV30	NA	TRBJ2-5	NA	CAWRGGVETQYF	TGTGCCTGGAGAGGAGGGGTCGAGACCCAGTACTTC
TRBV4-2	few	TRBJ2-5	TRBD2	CASSQGSSAGGGETQYF	TGTGCCAGCAGCCAAGGGTCATCAGCGGGGGGGGGAGAGACCCAGTACTTC
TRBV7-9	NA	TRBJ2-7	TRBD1	CASTGQGPNFRPYEQYF	TGTGCCAGCACTGGACAGGGGCCCAACTTCCGGCCCTACGAGCAGTACTTC
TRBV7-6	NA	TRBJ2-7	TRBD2	CASSRTSGSTYEQYF	TGTGCCAGCAGTCGAACTAGCGGGAGTACCTACGAGCAGTACTTC
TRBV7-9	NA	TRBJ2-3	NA	CASRRGDTQYF	TGTGCCAGCAGAAGGGGGGATACGCAGTATTTT
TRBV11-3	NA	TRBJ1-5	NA	CASSLLGQNNQPQHF	TGTGCCAGCAGCTTACTAGGACAGAACAATCAGCCCCAGCATTTT
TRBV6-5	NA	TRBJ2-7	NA	CASSPSGPYEQYF	TGTGCCAGCAGCCCCAGCGGACCCTACGAGCAGTACTTC
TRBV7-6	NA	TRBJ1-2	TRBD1	CASSPGQGESYTF	TGTGCCAGCAGCCCGGGACAGGGGGAGAGCTACACCTTC
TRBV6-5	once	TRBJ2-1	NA	CASGGTAYNEQFF	TGTGCCAGTGGGGGGACAGCATACAATGAGCAGTTCTTC